This TCR beta chain was captured in a study of blood T cell repertoires in COVID-19 (dated by TCRdb to the early 2020s). For context, the study as a whole: Collaborator samples came from the United States, Italy and Spain and covered acute and convalescent phases of COVID-19. The material from the prospective study consisted of cDNA or gDNA derived from T cells, B-cell-depleted T cells, or PBMCs. Subjects who had been exposed to COVID-19, were actively infected with it, or had recovered from it provided the deeply sampled blood TCRbeta repertoires that made up the dataset. The repertoires were released in a freely available public database meant as a resource for research on the immune response to SARS-CoV-2. The samples were drawn from the first 160 participants of the ongoing ImmuneRACE study and from some 1,300 subjects provided by 6 global collaborators. Sample metadata almost always included a de-identified subject ID, COVID-19 status, age in years and sex. HLA class I and class II types, where available, came from metadata supplied by the sample provider rather than from assay-based typing.

The immunoSEQ Assay, a bias-controlled multiplex PCR, was used to amplify TCRbeta CDR3 regions from genomic DNA. The paper's processing steps were these. Within the assay, amplification of reference gene primers was used to estimate how many nucleated cells each sample contained. To quantify the absolute abundance of each unique TCRbeta CDR3 rearrangement, sequence reads were collapsed and filtered. For each sample, productive Simpson clonality was calculated as the square root of Simpson's diversity index over productive rearrangements. In its TCRdb copy, this immuneACCESS table keeps in-frame sequences only and misses some clones. Where compared with another copy, unresolved V genes explain less than half of these, and the others have no known cause. The V and J calls and clone size were taken over from that table, and D and trimming were inferred from the DNA. Counted in this sample were about 15,000 clones; approximately 90% of them appeared once. The ten largest clones take up roughly 32% of the sample.

As concerns this clone: Which antigen it targets is not known. No base quality information exists; no much larger clone differs at one position. Other DNA sequences in this sample translate to the same CDR3.

General conclusions and limits of the study: Clinical and demographic metadata were provided uncurated, with the amount varying by source and participant.

Whole blood was collected in K2EDTA tubes by collaborating institutions according to the institutions' own protocols. For TCRbeta analysis, collaborators shipped samples in one of three forms: frozen whole blood, isolated PBMCs, or DNA extracted from either of those sample types. Sequenced: peripheral blood. The TCR originated in a human donor in a cohort sampled during active COVID-19.

The nucleotide sequence is TGTGCCAGCAGCGTGACAGGGAACACTGAAGCTTTCTTT. Its protein reads: CASSVTGNTEAFF. This receptor chain uses TRBV9 and TRBJ1-1; tentative D gene TRBD1, with 6 bases matching. Via the germline V gene, CDR1 is SGDLS and CDR2 YYNGEE. From the cysteine through the phenylalanine, the CDR3 covers 13 amino acids. The only DNA kept is the CDR3, 39 bases in frame from the first base. The V and J ends are trimmed by 2 bases and 1 base, leaving 6 bases between them.